Listed below are T cell receptor beta chains from one sample, sequenced in a study of T cell responses to AZD1222 COVID-19 vaccine. The repertoire was sequenced with immunoSEQ multiplex PCR; TCRdb's copy has only in-frame clones and lacks some. The sample has 180,000 or so clones, more than 75% seen once. Sequencing was performed on peripheral blood, taken 28 days after the second AZD1222 dose. The origin of the receptors is an adult who received the AZD1222 COVID-19 vaccine. Each CDR3 is given with its conserved first and last residue. The order of the fields is CDR3 length, clone size, J gene, V gene, CDR3 protein. Clone size appears in some rows only: once, few, many, or a class for an expanded clone.

CDR3 length: 14; clone size: -; J gene: TRBJ2-2; V gene: TRBV19; CDR3 protein: CASRRDRGTGELFF
CDR3 length: 15; clone size: -; J gene: TRBJ2-1; V gene: TRBV6-6; CDR3 protein: CASSSTAGGINEQFF
CDR3 length: 16; clone size: -; J gene: TRBJ2-7; V gene: TRBV5-1; CDR3 protein: CASSPSPGFGSYEQYF
CDR3 length: 13; clone size: -; J gene: TRBJ1-5; V gene: TRBV24-1; CDR3 protein: CATSDLGGQPQHF
CDR3 length: 16; clone size: -; J gene: TRBJ2-2; V gene: TRBV6-2/TRBV6-3; CDR3 protein: CASSYSNPGAAGELFF
CDR3 length: 18; clone size: once; J gene: TRBJ2-7; V gene: TRBV5-1; CDR3 protein: CASSSPPGLAGAMREQYF
CDR3 length: 14; clone size: -; J gene: TRBJ1-2; V gene: TRBV27; CDR3 protein: CASSLGGANYGYTF
CDR3 length: 15; clone size: once; J gene: TRBJ1-5; V gene: TRBV19; CDR3 protein: CASSPFSLSNQPQHF
CDR3 length: 16; clone size: few; J gene: TRBJ2-7; V gene: TRBV6-5; CDR3 protein: CASSYSRTGSSYEQYF
CDR3 length: 13; clone size: -; J gene: TRBJ1-6; V gene: TRBV29-1; CDR3 protein: CSVRGALNSPLHF
CDR3 length: 15; clone size: -; J gene: TRBJ2-7; V gene: TRBV19; CDR3 protein: CASQKGVGDSYEQYF
CDR3 length: 14; clone size: -; J gene: TRBJ2-5; V gene: TRBV4-3; CDR3 protein: CASSQDTGMRTQYF
CDR3 length: 13; clone size: -; J gene: TRBJ2-5; V gene: TRBV24-1; CDR3 protein: CATSGAGIETQYF
CDR3 length: 15; clone size: -; J gene: TRBJ2-1; V gene: TRBV6-5; CDR3 protein: CASSYRGQGYNEQFF
CDR3 length: 13; clone size: -; J gene: TRBJ1-1; V gene: TRBV5-1; CDR3 protein: CASSFGPAAEAFF
CDR3 length: 15; clone size: -; J gene: TRBJ2-5; V gene: TRBV23-1; CDR3 protein: CASSQLWGPQETQYF
CDR3 length: 15; clone size: -; J gene: TRBJ2-2; V gene: TRBV29-1; CDR3 protein: CSVRGTGTNTGELFF
CDR3 length: 14; clone size: -; J gene: TRBJ2-5; V gene: TRBV5-1; CDR3 protein: CASSSGTQQETQYF
CDR3 length: 16; clone size: -; J gene: TRBJ2-4; V gene: TRBV5-8; CDR3 protein: CASSLGADSRGDIQYF
CDR3 length: 14; clone size: -; J gene: TRBJ2-2; V gene: TRBV6-5; CDR3 protein: CASSYMGWVGELFF
CDR3 length: 13; clone size: -; J gene: TRBJ1-1; V gene: TRBV7-3; CDR3 protein: CASRLEANTEAFF
CDR3 length: 14; clone size: -; J gene: TRBJ2-1; V gene: TRBV7-2; CDR3 protein: CASSSRTLTDEQFF
CDR3 length: 15; clone size: -; J gene: TRBJ2-5; V gene: TRBV24-1; CDR3 protein: CATSDTTSGEKTQYF
CDR3 length: 14; clone size: -; J gene: TRBJ1-4; V gene: TRBV28; CDR3 protein: CASTIGGSNEKLFF
CDR3 length: 13; clone size: -; J gene: TRBJ2-7; V gene: TRBV10-3; CDR3 protein: CAISAPVPYEQYF
CDR3 length: 15; clone size: -; J gene: TRBJ2-3; V gene: TRBV9; CDR3 protein: CASSATTASTDTQYF